The clone carrying this TCR beta chain was seen more than once but under ten times. The antigen is unknown. These data come from a study of T-cell reconstitution after alpha-beta-depleted transplantation in children. This sample's TCRbeta library carried unique molecular identifier barcodes. TCRdb re-called the PCR reads with MiXCR, one entry per CDR3 protein. The sample lists approximately 400,000 distinct CDR3 sequences; roughly 17% were seen once. V lost 3 bases and J lost 10, with 12 bases in between. CDR3 length: 12 amino acids. Study-wide findings and caveats: Recipient T cells and thymic progenitors that survived gave rise to the high TCRbeta diversity observed at day 60 in some patients. Two months or so post-transplant, alpha-beta T cells reportedly derived from several hundred expanded graft clones. One year post-transplant, T-cell counts and diversity were largely derived from T cells produced anew.

The input for sequencing was PBMCs, mostly from graft donor cells, taken 360 days after TCRalphabeta/CD19-depleted stem cell transplant. V usage is TRBV12-3 or TRBV12-4 and J usage is TRBJ1-2; no clear D gene. This receptor was obtained from a boy under two years old who had a stem cell transplant for Wiskott-Aldrich syndrome, so the T cells may come from the graft donor. This CDR3 reads CASSFSGWDYTF. The CDR3, as DNA: TGTGCCAGCAGTTTTTCCGGATGGGACTACACCTTC.